These 3 T cell receptor beta chains came from one sample sequenced in a study of blood T cell repertoires in COVID-19. Sequencing was performed with immunoSEQ multiplex PCR; in TCRdb, only in-frame clones are kept and a portion is missing. This table holds around 49,000 clones, around four fifths found once. The sample comprised peripheral blood. The receptors were gathered from an older woman with acute or convalescent COVID-19.

The chain has TRBV5-1 and TRBJ2-3; 7 bases agree with TRBD1. This CDR3 region has 14 residues. Unmatched junction bases numbered 3, after V lost 4 bases and J lost 1 base. Germline values: CDR1 SGHRS, CDR2 YFSETQ. The CDR3 spells CASSHTGGTDTQYF. The CDR3 coding sequence is TGCGCCAGCAGCCATACAGGGGGCACAGATACGCAGTATTTT.

The CDR3 DNA reads TGCGCCAGCAGCCAAGTAGACAGACAGAACACTGAAGCTTTCTTT. It translates to CASSQVDRQNTEAFF. This chain joins TRBV4-1 and TRBJ1-1, with a possible D match to TRBD1 (5 bases). Per the germline V gene, CDR1 is MGHRA and CDR2 is YSYEKL. Between the trimmed V and J ends, which lost 1 base and 1 base, there was a span of 10 bases. The CDR3 spans 15 residues.

This chain links TRBV6-5 with TRBJ1-2; D may be TRBD1 (5 bases). This CDR3 is 13 amino acids long. Looked up from germline, CDR1 is MNHEY and CDR2 is SVGAGI. With 6 bases removed from V and 5 bases from J, the gap between germline ends came to 13 bases. As DNA, the CDR3 is TGTGCCAGCAGGGCGGACGGACATTATGGCTACACCTTC. Residues: CASRADGHYGYTF.